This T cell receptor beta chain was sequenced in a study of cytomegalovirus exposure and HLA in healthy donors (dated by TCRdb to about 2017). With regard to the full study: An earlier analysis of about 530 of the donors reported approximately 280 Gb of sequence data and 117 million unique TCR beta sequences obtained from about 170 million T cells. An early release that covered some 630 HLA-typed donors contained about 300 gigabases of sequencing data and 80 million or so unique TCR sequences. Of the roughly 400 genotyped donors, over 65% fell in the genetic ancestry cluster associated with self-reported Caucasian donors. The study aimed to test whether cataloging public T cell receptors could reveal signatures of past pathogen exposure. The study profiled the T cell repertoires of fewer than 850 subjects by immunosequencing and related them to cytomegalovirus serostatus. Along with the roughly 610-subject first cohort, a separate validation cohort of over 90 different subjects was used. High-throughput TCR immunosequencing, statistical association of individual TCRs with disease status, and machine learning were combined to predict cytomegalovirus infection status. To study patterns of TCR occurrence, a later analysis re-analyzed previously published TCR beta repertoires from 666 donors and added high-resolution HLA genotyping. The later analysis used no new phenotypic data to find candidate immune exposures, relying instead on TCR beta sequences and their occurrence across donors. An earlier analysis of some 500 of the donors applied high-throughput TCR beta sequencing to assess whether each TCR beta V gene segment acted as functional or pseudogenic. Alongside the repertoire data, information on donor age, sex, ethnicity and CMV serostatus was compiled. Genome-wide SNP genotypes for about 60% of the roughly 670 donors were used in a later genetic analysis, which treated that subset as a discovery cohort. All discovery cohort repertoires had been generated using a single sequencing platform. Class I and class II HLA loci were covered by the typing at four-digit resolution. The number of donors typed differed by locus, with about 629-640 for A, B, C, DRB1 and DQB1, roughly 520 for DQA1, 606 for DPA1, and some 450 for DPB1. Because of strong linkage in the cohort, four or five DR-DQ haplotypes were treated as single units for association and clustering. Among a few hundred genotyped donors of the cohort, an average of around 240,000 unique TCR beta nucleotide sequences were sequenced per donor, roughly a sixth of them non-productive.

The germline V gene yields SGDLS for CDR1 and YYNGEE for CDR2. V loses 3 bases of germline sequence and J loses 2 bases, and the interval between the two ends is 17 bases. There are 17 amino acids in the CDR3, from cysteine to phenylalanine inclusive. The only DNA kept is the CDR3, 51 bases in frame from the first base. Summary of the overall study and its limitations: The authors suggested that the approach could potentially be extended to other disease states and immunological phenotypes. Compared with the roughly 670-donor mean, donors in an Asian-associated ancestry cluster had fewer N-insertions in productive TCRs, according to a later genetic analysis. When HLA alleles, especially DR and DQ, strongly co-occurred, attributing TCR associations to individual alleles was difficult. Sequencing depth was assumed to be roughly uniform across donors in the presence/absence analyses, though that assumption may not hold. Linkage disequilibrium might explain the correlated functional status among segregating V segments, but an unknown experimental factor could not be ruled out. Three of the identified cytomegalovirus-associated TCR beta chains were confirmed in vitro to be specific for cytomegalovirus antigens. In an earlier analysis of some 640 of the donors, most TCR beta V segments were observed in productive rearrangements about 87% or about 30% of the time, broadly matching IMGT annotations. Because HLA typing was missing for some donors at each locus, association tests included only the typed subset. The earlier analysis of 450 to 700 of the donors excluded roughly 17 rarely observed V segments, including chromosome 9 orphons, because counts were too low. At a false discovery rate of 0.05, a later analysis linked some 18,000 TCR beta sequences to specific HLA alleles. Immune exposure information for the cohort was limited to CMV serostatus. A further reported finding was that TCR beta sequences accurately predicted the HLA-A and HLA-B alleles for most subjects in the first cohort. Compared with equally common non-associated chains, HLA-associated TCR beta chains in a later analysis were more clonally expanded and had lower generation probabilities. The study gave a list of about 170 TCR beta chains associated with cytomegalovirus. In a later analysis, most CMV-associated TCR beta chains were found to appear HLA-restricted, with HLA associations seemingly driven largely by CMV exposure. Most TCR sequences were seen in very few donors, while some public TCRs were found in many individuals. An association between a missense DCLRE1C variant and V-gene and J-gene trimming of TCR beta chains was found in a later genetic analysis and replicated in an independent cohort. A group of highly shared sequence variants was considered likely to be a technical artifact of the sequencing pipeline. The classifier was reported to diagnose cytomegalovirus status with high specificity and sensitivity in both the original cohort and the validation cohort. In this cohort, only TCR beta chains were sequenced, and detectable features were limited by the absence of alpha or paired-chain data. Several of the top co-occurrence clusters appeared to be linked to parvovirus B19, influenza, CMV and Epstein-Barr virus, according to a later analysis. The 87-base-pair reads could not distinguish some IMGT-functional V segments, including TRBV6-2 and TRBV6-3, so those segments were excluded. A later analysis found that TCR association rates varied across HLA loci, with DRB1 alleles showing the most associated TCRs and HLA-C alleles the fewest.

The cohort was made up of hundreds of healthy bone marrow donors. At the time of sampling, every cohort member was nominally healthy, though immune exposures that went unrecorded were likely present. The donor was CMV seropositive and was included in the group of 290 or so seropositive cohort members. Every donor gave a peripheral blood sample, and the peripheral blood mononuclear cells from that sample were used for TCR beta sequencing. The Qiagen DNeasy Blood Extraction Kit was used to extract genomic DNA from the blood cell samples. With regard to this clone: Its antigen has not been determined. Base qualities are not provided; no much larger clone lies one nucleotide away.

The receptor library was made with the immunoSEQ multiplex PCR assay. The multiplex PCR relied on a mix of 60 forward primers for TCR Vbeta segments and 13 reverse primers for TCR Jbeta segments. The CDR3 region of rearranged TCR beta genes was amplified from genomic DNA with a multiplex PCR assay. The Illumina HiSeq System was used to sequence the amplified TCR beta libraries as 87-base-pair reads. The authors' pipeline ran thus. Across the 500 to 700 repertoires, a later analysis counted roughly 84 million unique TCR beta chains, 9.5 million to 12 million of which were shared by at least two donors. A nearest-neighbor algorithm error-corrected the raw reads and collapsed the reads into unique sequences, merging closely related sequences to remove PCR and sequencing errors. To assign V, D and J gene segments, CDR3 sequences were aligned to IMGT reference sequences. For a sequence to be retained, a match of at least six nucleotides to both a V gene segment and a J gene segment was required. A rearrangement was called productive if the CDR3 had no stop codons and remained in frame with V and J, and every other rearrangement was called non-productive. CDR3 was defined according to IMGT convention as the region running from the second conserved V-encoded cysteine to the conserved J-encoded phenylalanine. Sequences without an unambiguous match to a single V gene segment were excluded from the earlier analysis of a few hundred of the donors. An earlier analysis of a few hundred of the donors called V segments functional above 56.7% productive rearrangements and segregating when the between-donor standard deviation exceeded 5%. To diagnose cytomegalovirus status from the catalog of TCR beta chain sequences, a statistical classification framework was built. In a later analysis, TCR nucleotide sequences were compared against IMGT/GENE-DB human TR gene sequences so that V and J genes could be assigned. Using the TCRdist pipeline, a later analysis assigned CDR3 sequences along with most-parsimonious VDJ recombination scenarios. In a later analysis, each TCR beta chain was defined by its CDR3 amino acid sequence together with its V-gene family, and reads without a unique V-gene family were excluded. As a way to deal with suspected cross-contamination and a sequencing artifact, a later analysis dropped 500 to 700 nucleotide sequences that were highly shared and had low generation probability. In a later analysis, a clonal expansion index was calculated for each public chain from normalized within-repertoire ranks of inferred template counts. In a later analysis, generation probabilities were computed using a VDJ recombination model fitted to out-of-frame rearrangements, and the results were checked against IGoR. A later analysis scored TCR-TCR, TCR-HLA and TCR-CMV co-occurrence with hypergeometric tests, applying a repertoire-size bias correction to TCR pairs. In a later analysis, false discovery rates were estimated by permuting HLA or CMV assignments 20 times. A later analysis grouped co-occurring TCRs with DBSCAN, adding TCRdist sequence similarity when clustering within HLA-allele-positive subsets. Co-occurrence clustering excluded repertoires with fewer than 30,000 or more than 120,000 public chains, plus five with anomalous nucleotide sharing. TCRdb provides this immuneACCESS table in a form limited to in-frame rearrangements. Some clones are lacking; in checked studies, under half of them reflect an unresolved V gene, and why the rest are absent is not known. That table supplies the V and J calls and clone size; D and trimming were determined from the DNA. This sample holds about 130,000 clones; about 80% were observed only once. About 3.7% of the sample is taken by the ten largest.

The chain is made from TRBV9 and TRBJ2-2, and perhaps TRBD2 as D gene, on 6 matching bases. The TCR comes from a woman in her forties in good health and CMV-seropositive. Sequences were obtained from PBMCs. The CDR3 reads CASSAPDGTFNTGELFF. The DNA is TGTGCCAGCAGCGCGCCGGACGGGACTTTTAACACCGGGGAGCTGTTTTTT. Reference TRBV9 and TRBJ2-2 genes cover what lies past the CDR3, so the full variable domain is DSGVTQTPKHLITATGQRVTLRCSPRSGDLSVYWYQQSLDQGLQFLIQYYNGEERAKGNILERFSAQQFPDLHSELNLSSLELGDSALYFCASSAPDGTFNTGELFFGEGSRLTVL.